This record concerns one T cell receptor (beta chain) sequence. What it binds is not known. Samples came from axillary lymph nodes draining the breast cancer. MiXCR, run by TCRdb on the multiplex PCR reads, gives a single entry per CDR3 protein. The repertoire holds fewer than 200,000 distinct CDR3 sequences, around a third seen once, with around 4.5% in the top ten. This sample is part of a study of breast tumors, draining lymph nodes, adjacent tissues. CDR3 length equals 14 residues. V lost 4 bases and J lost 2, with 12 bases in between. CDR1 is SGDLS and CDR2 is YYNGEE in the germline V gene. Study outcomes and limitations: Tumors had less TCR diversity than lymph nodes, more than nontumor tissue. Data fit most tumor T cells coming from lymph node, expanding in tumor.

This TCR derives from a female donor with breast cancer. Some clones in this sample may be carry-over from other donors' samples. Sequencing used axillary lymph node tissue. The rearrangement links TRBV9 to TRBJ1-2; D perhaps matches TRBD1 (5 bases). CDR3: CASSLTWGNYGYTF. For the CDR3, the DNA is TGTGCCAGCAGCCTGACGTGGGGGAACTATGGCTACACCTTC. Filled out from reference TRBV9 and TRBJ1-2, the complete variable domain reads DSGVTQTPKHLITATGQRVTLRCSPRSGDLSVYWYQQSLDQGLQFLIQYYNGEERAKGNILERFSAQQFPDLHSELNLSSLELGDSALYFCASSLTWGNYGYTFGSGTRLTVV.